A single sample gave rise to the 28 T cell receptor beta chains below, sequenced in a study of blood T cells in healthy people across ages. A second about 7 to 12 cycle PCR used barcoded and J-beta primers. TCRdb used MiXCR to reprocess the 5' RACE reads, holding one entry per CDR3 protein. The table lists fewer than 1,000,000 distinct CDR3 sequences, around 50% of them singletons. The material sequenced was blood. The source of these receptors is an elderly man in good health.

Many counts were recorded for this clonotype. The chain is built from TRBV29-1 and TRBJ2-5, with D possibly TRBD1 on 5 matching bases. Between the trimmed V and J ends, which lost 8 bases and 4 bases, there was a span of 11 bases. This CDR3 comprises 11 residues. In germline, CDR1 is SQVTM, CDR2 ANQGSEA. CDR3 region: CSCRVGETQYF. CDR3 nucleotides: TGCAGCTGCAGGGTGGGAGAGACCCAGTACTTC.

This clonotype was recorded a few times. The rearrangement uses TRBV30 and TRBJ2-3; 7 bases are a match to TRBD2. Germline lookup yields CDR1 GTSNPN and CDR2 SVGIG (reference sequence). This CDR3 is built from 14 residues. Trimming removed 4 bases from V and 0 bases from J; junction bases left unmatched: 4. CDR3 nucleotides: TGTGCCTGGACTAGCGGCCGTAGCACAGATACGCAGTATTTT. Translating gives CAWTSGRSTDTQYF.

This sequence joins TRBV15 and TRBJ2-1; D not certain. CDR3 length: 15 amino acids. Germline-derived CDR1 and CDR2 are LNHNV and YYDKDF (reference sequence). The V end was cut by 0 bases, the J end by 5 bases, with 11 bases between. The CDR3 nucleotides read TGTGCCACCAGCAGAGATTACGTTAGTAACAATGAGCAGTTCTTC. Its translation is CATSRDYVSNNEQFF. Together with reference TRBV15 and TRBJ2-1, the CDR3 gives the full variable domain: DAMVIQNPRYQVTQFGKPVTLSCSQTLNHNVMYWYQQKSSQAPKLLFHYYDKDFNNEADTPDNFQSRRPNTSFCFLDIRSPGLGDTAMYLCATSRDYVSNNEQFFGPGTRLTVL.

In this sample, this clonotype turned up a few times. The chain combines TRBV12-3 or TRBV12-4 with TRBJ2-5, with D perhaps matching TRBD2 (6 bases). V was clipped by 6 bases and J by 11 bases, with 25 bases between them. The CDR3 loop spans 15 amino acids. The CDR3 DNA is TGTGCCAGCAGCGGAGGGGTAGGCGCGAGACTGGGGCAGTACTTC. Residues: CASSGGVGARLGQYF.

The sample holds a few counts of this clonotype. The CDR3 bases are TGTGCCAGCAGCCAAGCGTCTAGCGGGGGAGCCTACAATGAGCAGTTCTTC. Amino acids: CASSQASSGGAYNEQFF. This chain uses TRBV14 with TRBJ2-1, with TRBD2 matching 10 bases. The CDR3 is made up of 17 amino acids. CDR1 and CDR2 from the germline V gene are SGHDN and FVKESK. V lost 1 base and J lost 2; bases outside the gene matches: 5.

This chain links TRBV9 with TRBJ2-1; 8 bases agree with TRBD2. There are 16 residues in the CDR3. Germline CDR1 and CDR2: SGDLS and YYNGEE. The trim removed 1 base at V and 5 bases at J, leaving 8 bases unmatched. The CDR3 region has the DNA TGTGCCAGCAGCGTACGGGCGGGAGGCCTTGACAATGAGCAGTTCTTC. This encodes CASSVRAGGLDNEQFF.

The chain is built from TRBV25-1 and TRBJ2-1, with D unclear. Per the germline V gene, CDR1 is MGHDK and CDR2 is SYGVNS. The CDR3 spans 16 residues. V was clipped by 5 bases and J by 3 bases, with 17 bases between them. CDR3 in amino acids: CASSSSVTRLYNEQFF. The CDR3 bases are TGTGCCAGCAGTTCCTCCGTGACTCGTCTCTACAATGAGCAGTTCTTC.

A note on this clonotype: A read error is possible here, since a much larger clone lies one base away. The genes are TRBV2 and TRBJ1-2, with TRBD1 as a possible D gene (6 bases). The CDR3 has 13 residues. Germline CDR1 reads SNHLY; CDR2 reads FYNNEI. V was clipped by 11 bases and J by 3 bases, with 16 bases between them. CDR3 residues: CALSDRLYYGYTF. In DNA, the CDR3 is TGTGCCTTAAGTGACAGGTTGTACTATGGCTACACCTTC.

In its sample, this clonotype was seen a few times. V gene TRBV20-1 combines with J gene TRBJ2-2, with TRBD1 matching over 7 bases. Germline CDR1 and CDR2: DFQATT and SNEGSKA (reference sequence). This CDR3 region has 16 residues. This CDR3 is CALEPPGTANTGELFF. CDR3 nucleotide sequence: TGCGCATTGGAACCGCCTGGGACAGCGAACACCGGGGAGCTGTTTTTT.

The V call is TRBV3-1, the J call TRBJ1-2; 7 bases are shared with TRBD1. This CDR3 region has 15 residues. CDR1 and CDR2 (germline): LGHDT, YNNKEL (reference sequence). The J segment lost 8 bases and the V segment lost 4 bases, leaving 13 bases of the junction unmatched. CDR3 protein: CASSPWDSLTGGYTF. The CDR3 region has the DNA TGTGCCAGCAGCCCATGGGACAGCCTGACTGGAGGCTACACCTTC.

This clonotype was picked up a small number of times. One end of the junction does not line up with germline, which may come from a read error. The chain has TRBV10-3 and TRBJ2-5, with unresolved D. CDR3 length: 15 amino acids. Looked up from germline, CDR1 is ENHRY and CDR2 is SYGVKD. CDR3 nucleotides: TGTGCCATCAGTGAGTCGGGGTCAGTCCAAGAGGCCCAGTACTTC. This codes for CAISESGSVQEAQYF.

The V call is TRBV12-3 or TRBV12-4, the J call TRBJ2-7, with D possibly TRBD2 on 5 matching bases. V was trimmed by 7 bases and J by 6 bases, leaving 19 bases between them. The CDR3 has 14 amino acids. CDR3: CASTPSGEIGEQYF. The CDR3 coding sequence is TGTGCCAGCACCCCTTCCGGGGAGATCGGCGAGCAGTACTTC.

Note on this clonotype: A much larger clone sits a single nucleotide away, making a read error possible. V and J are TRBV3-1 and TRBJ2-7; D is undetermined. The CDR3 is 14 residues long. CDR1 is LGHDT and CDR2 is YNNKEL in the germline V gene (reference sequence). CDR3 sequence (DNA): TGTGCCAGAAGCCCGGCACAATCATCCTACGAGCAGTACTTC. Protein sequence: CARSPAQSSYEQYF.

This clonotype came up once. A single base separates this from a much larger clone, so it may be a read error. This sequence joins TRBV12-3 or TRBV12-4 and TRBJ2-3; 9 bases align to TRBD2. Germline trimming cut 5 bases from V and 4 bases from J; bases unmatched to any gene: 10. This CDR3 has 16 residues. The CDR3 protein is CASSPGLARGADTQYF. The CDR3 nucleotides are TGTGCCAGCAGTCCCGGACTAGCGCGAGGCGCAGATACGCAGTATTTT.

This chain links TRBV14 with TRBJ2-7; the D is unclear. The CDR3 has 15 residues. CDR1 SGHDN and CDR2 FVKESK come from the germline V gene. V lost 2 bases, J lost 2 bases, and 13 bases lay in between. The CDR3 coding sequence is TGTGCCAGCAGCCAACTACCAGCTTGGGCCTACGAGCAGTACTTC. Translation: CASSQLPAWAYEQYF.

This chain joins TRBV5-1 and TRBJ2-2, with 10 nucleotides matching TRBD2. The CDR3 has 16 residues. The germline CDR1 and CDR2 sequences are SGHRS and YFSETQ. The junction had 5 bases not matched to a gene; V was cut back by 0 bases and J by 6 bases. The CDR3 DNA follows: TGCGCCAGCAGCTTGGCTTCGAGCGGGAGGGCCGGGGAGCTGTTTTTT. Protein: CASSLASSGRAGELFF.

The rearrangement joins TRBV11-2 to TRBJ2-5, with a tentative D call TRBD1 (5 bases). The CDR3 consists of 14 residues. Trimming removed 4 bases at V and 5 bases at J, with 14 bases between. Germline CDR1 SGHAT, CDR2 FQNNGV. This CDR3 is CASSYNKGWETQYF. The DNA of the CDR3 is TGTGCCAGCAGCTACAACAAGGGGTGGGAGACCCAGTACTTC.

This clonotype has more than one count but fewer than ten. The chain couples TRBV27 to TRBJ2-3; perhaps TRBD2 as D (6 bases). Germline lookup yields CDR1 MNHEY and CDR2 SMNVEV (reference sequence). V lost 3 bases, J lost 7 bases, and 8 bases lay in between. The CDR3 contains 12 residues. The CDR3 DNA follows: TGTGCCAGCAGTTTGGGGGGAAATACGCAGTATTTT. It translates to CASSLGGNTQYF.

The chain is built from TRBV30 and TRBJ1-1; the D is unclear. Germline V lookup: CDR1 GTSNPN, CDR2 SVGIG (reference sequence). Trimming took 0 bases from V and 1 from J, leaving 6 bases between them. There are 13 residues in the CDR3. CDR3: CAWSVQTNTEAFF. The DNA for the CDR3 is TGTGCCTGGAGTGTGCAGACGAACACTGAAGCTTTCTTT.

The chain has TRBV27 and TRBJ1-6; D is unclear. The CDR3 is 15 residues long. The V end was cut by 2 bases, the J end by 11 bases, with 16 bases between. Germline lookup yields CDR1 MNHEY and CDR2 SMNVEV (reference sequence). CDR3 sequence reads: CASSLTSLQGAPLHF. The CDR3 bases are TGTGCCAGCAGTTTAACGTCTCTCCAAGGCGCACCCCTCCACTTT.

The CDR3 here is CASRYSGLVETQYF. The CDR3 DNA reads TGTGCCAGCAGGTACTCCGGACTCGTGGAGACCCAGTACTTC. The chain joins TRBV28 to TRBJ2-7; a weak D match, TRBD2 (5 bases). Judging by the DNA end, TRBJ2-5 fits better; the J call may be wrong. Germline V gene lookup returns CDR1 MDHEN and CDR2 SYDVKM. The length of the CDR3 is 14 residues.

CDR3 loop: CASSPPSSGRLQETQYF. CDR3 nucleotides: TGCGCCAGCAGCCCACCATCTAGCGGGCGTCTCCAAGAGACCCAGTACTTC. The V gene is TRBV5-1, the J gene TRBJ2-5, with 8 bases lining up with TRBD2. V shed 4 bases and J 1 base; nucleotides not matched to a gene: 12. The CDR3 totals 17 residues. CDR1 SGHRS and CDR2 YFSETQ come from the germline V gene.

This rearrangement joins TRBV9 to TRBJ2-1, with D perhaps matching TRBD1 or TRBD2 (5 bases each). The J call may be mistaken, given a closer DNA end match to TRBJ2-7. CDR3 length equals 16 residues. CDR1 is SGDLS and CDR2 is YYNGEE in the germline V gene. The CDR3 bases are TGTGCCAGCAGCGTAGCTGAGGGGCTAGCCTACAATGAGCAGTACTTC. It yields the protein CASSVAEGLAYNEQYF.

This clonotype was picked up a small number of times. As DNA, the CDR3 is TGCGCCAGCAGCCGAGACTTGGGTGGGATTCAGTACTTC. It is translated as CASSRDLGGIQYF. This chain links TRBV4-1 with TRBJ2-4; no firm D call. Trimming cost V 4 bases and J 10 bases, with 14 bases left between them. This CDR3 comprises 13 residues. Germline V gene data show CDR1 as MGHRA and CDR2 as YSYEKL.

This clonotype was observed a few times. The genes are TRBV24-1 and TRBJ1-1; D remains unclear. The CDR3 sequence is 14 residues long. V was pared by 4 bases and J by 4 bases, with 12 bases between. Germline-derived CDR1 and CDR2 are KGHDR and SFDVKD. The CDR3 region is CATSEAGRGTEAFF. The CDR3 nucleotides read TGTGCCACCAGTGAAGCCGGACGGGGCACTGAAGCTTTCTTT.

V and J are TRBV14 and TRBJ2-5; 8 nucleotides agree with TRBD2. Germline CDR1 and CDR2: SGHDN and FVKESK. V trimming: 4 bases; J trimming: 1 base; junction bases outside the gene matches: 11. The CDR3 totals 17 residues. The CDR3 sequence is CASSPSRGGPAQETQYF. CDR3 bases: TGTGCCAGCAGCCCCTCCCGGGGGGGGCCCGCCCAAGAGACCCAGTACTTC.

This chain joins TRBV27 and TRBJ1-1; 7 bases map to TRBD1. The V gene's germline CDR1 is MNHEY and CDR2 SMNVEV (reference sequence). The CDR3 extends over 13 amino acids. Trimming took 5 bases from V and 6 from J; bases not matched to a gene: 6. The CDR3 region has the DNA TGTGCCAGCAGTGACAGGGCGCCGGCTGAAGCTTTCTTT. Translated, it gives CASSDRAPAEAFF.

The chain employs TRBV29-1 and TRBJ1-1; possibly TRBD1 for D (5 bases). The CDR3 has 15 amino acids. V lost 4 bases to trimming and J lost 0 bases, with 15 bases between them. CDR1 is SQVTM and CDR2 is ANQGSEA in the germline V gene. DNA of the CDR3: TGCAGCGTTGGGGGTTTTGCAGGGATGAACACTGAAGCTTTCTTT. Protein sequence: CSVGGFAGMNTEAFF.